This T cell receptor beta chain derives from a study of T cell repertoires in cytomegalovirus infection. Study-wide background: From public TCR beta signatures came an indication of both CMV infection and matching HLA type.

From the reads, TCRdb called clonotypes with MiXCR, one entry per CDR3 protein. The data contain hundreds of thousands of distinct CDR3 sequences, 35% to 45% of them seen just once; the ten biggest clones take up around 3%. CDR3 length equals 17 residues. The trim removed 5 bases at V and 1 base at J, leaving 9 bases unmatched. CDR1 and CDR2 (germline): SEHNR, FQNEAQ (reference sequence). A remark on this clonotype: Its antigen is not identified.

Findings and limits, study-wide: HLA-C-restricted CMV-specific TCR beta clonotypes prevailed in the ex vivo response. Pooled public TCR beta family frequency picked out CMV carriers with the relevant HLA.

This sequence joins TRBV7-9 and TRBJ2-2; 8 positions match TRBD2. Sequencing was performed on PBMCs. This receptor was obtained from a human donor in good health (CMV status not recorded). Some clones in this sample may be carry-over from other donors' samples. CDR3 sequence reads: CASSPTISGGNTGELFF. The CDR3 DNA reads as TGTGCCAGCAGCCCCACAATAAGCGGGGGGAACACCGGGGAGCTGTTTTTT.